The text below deals with one T cell receptor (beta chain). The sample originates from a study of blood T cell repertoires in COVID-19. The authors' processing: For nucleated cells, counts were estimated from reference gene primer amplification. Assay used: immunoSEQ multiplex PCR; TCRdb lists only in-frame clones, some missing. The DNA gave D and trimming, while V, J and clone size come from that table. The data show roughly 68,000 clones, under 85% seen once. The CDR3 has 13 amino acids. The germline V gene has CDR1 MNHEY and CDR2 SVGEGT. V gave up 4 bases and J gave up 4 bases, with 10 bases separating them.

The sample taken for sequencing was peripheral blood. The rearrangement joins TRBV6-2 or TRBV6-3 to TRBJ1-2; a weak D match, TRBD1 (6 bases). This TCR was recovered from a man between 60 and 70 years old with COVID-19, enrolled during active disease. The CDR3, as DNA: TGTGCCAGCAGTTTGGGGGCCCCCTATGGCTACACCTTC. Encoded protein: CASSLGAPYGYTF.